This paragraph reports one T cell receptor (beta chain). The assay was immunoSEQ multiplex PCR, and TCRdb's table has in-frame clones only and misses some. The sample consists of under 300,000 clones, about four fifths of them appearing once. This entry belongs to a study of blood T cell repertoires in COVID-19. Study details: Samples taken during acute and convalescent COVID-19 were collected in the United States, Italy and Spain.

Sequences were obtained from peripheral blood. The receptor was derived from a man aged 50 or older with acute or convalescent COVID-19.

The DNA of the CDR3 is TGTGCCAGCAGCCTACAGGGTGCGTGGGGCTACACCTTC. Encoded protein: CASSLQGAWGYTF. The chain recombines TRBV5-8 with TRBJ1-2; D might be TRBD1 (6 bases). Germline loops: CDR1 SGHTS, CDR2 YDEGEE. V was trimmed by 4 bases and J by 8 bases, leaving 15 bases between them. The CDR3 has 13 amino acids.